The source of this T cell receptor (beta chain) is a study of blood T cell repertoires in COVID-19. About the study: T cells, B-cell-depleted T cells, or PBMCs supplied cDNA or gDNA.

Original handling: The assay estimated nucleated cells by amplifying reference gene primers. This table comes from immunoSEQ multiplex PCR, and its TCRdb copy is limited to in-frame clones, with some not included. The DNA was the basis for D and trimming; V, J and clone size are from that table. The sample lists almost 400,000 clones, 88% seen once, with 0.95% to 1% in the top ten. V was trimmed by 0 bases and J by 4 bases, leaving 14 bases between them. The germline V gene has CDR1 LGHDT and CDR2 YNNKEL (reference sequence). This CDR3 is 16 amino acids long. The age range of participants was 18 to 89 years, with residence in some 25 US areas. Categorization into cohorts depended on clinical history that participants reported.

The source of this sequence is a woman in her 30s with acute COVID-19. The sample was PBMCs or T cells enriched from blood (not recorded which). The chain couples TRBV3-1 (or the pseudogene TRBV3-2) to TRBJ2-3, with D uncertain. CDR3 DNA: TGTGCCAGCAGCCAAGAGTACGCTCTAGAAGCAGATACGCAGTATTTT. Translated, it gives CASSQEYALEADTQYF.